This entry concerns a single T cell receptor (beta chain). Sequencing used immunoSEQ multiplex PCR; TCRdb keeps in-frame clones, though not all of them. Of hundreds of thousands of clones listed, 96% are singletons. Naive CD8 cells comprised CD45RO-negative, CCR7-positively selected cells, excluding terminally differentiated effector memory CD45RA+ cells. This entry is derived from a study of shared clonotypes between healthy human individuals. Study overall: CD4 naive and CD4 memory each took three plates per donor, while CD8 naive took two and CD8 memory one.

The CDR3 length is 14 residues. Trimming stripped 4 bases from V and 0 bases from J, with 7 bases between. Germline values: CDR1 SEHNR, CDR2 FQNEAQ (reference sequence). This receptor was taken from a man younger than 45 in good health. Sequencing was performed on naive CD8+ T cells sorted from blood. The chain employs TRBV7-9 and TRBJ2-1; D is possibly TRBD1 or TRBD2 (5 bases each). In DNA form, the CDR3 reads TGTGCCAGCAGCTCAGGGACCTCCTACAATGAGCAGTTCTTC. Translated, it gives CASSSGTSYNEQFF.